This T cell receptor (beta chain) was obtained from a study of Graves' ophthalmopathy and Graves' hyperthyroidism. Trimming shortened V by 2 bases and J by 5 bases, and 10 bases separated the two germline ends. From germline, CDR1 is MDHEN and CDR2 SYDVKM. The CDR3 has 14 residues. This clonotype came up many times. RNA transcripts were the source from which TCR beta CDR3 regions were amplified. HTBI primers primed a first-round RT-PCR, and a second-round multiplex PCR followed. From the multiplex PCR reads, TCRdb called clonotypes with MiXCR, one entry per CDR3 protein. The sample lists 300,000 to 400,000 distinct CDR3 sequences, approximately 18% seen once, with around 2.4% in the top ten.

This clonotype was obtained from an adult woman with stable Graves' hyperthyroidism. The sample comprised peripheral blood. The chain uses TRBV28 and TRBJ2-4, with TRBD2 as a possible D gene (6 bases). The CDR3: CASSLRRGENIQYF. DNA of the CDR3: TGTGCCAGCAGTTTAAGGAGGGGCGAAAACATTCAGTACTTC. Variable domain in full (rest from reference TRBV28 and TRBJ2-4): DVKVTQSSRYLVKRTGEKVFLECVQDMDHENMFWYRQDPGLGLRLIYFSYDVKMKEKGDIPEGYSVSREKKERFSLILESASTNQTSMYLCASSLRRGENIQYFGAGTRLSVL.